This entry lists 18 T cell receptor beta chains sequenced from one sample in a study of regulatory T cells in long-lasting Graves disease. Time point given: newly diagnosed GD, antithyroid drugs for less than 3 months. TCR sequences were obtained from RNA taken from PBMCs. Assembly of TCR beta libraries relied on iRepertoire HTBI primers together with Arm-PCR of CDR3 regions. TCRdb itself ran the multiplex PCR reads through MiXCR, one entry per CDR3 protein. The sample lists fewer than 450,000 distinct CDR3 sequences, approximately 16% seen once, with 7.8% in the top ten. This sample was shared with a second study, whose subject was T cells in Graves' hyperthyroidism and ophthalmopathy.

This material consisted of peripheral blood mononuclear cells (PBMCs), taken at new diagnosis, from a patient treated with antithyroid drugs. These receptors were collected from a woman in her forties with Graves disease.

Comment on this clonotype: Since a far larger clone is one base different, this is likely a read error. This rearrangement joins TRBV28 to TRBJ1-2, with unresolved D. Trimming shortened V by 5 bases and J by 2 bases, and 12 bases separated the two germline ends. CDR3 length: 14 residues. The germline gives CDR1 MDHEN, CDR2 SYDVKM. DNA for the CDR3: TGTGCCAGCAGTGATTGGAAGGGAAACTATGGCTACACCTTC. Amino acid sequence: CASSDWKGNYGYTF.

This chain uses TRBV6-5 with TRBJ1-4, with D unresolved. From germline, CDR1 is MNHEY and CDR2 SVGAGI. CDR3 length: 14 residues. V was pared by 4 bases and J by 8 bases, with 14 bases between. The CDR3, as DNA: TGTGCCAGCAGTTCAAGCAGAGAGTACGAAAAACTGTTTTTT. Its protein product is CASSSSREYEKLFF.

At least ten counts were recorded for this clonotype. This chain links TRBV7-3 with TRBJ2-3; D is undetermined. Germline lookup yields CDR1 SGHTA and CDR2 FQGTGA. This CDR3 is 16 amino acids long. Trimming left V 0 bases short and J 0 bases short, with 10 bases between. The CDR3 here is CASSLTGGTSTDTQYF. CDR3 nucleotides: TGTGCCAGCAGCTTAACGGGCGGAACTAGCACAGATACGCAGTATTTT.

The sample holds many counts of this clonotype. This rearrangement joins TRBV6-7 to TRBJ1-1; tentative D call: TRBD1 (6 bases). TRBV6-7 is sorted into the ORF group, with uncertain function. This CDR3 is built from 15 residues. V was pared by 4 bases and J by 0 bases, with 12 bases between. The CDR3, as DNA: TGTGCCAGCAGTTTCGGACAGTCCGTGAACACTGAAGCTTTCTTT. Residues: CASSFGQSVNTEAFF.

Worth noting for this clonotype: The junction does not match germline at one end; this may be a read error. This chain links TRBV3-1 with TRBJ1-1; TRBD1 matches 8 bases. The CDR3 is 16 amino acids. From germline, CDR1 is LGHDT and CDR2 YNNKEL (reference sequence). CDR3 DNA: TGTGCCGGCAGCCATGGGCAGGGGGCTTTGCACACTGAAGCTTTCTTT. Translated: CAGSHGQGALHTEAFF.

This chain links TRBV15 with TRBJ2-7; TRBD1 aligns across 9 bases. Germline lookup yields CDR1 LNHNV and CDR2 YYDKDF (reference sequence). CDR3 length: 15 amino acids. J lost 2 bases, V lost 2 bases, and 4 bases had no gene match. CDR3 in DNA: TGTGCCACCAGCAGAAAGGGACAGGGCGCCTACGAGCAGTACTTC. Its protein is CATSRKGQGAYEQYF.

This clonotype was seen more than once but under ten times. The chain joins TRBV19 to TRBJ1-2, with D perhaps matching TRBD1 (6 bases). Germline V lookup: CDR1 LNHDA, CDR2 SQIVND (reference sequence). Trimming stripped 5 bases from V and 4 bases from J, with 14 bases between. This CDR3 is 14 amino acids long. CDR3 bases: TGTGCCAGTAGTTTCCAGGGGCCGTTCTATGGCTACACCTTC. Amino acids: CASSFQGPFYGYTF.

This clonotype has ten or more counts. The chain employs TRBV11-2 and TRBJ2-3; TRBD2 aligns across 7 bases. The CDR3 extends over 16 amino acids. Germline CDR1 reads SGHAT; CDR2 reads FQNNGV. Trimming at V came to 5 bases and at J to 2 bases, leaving 10 bases not matched to a gene. In DNA, the CDR3 is TGTGCCAGCAGCGATTTCCTAGCGGCGATCACAGATACGCAGTATTTT. It specifies CASSDFLAAITDTQYF.

The sample holds a few counts of this clonotype. The chain joins TRBV19 to TRBJ1-5; no reliable D call. V gave up 6 bases and J gave up 0 bases, with 15 bases separating them. The CDR3 is 16 amino acids. The germline V gene has CDR1 LNHDA and CDR2 SQIVND (reference sequence). CDR3 DNA sequence: TGTGCCAGTAGCTCCGTAACTGAACTTAGCAATCAGCCCCAGCATTTT. Its protein is CASSSVTELSNQPQHF. Full variable domain (missing parts from reference TRBV19 and TRBJ1-5): DGGITQSPKYLFRKEGQNVTLSCEQNLNHDAMYWYRQDPGQGLRLIYYSQIVNDFQKGDIAEGYSVSREKKESFPLTVTSAQKNPTAFYLCASSSVTELSNQPQHFGDGTRLSIL.

The chain carries TRBV27 and TRBJ2-7; 8 nucleotides agree with TRBD1. Germline loops: CDR1 MNHEY, CDR2 SMNVEV (reference sequence). This CDR3 is built from 15 residues. After removal of 5 bases from V and 3 bases from J, the junction contained 9 bases not matched to a gene. The DNA for the CDR3 is TGTGCCAGCAGTACCCCAGGACAGGGCTACTACGAGCAGTACTTC. It codes for CASSTPGQGYYEQYF.

V usage is TRBV20-1 and J usage is TRBJ2-7; no reliable D call. Between the trimmed V and J ends, which lost 1 base and 6 bases, there was a span of 13 bases. The CDR3 loop spans 13 amino acids. Germline CDR1 is DFQATT and CDR2 is SNEGSKA (reference sequence). The CDR3 here is CSARVGPFTEQYF. In DNA form, the CDR3 reads TGCAGTGCTAGAGTAGGGCCATTCACCGAGCAGTACTTC.

This clonotype was observed many times. The V call is TRBV12-3 or TRBV12-4, the J call TRBJ1-4; tentative D call: TRBD1 (6 bases). The CDR3 has 14 amino acids. V was cut by 6 bases and J by 7 bases, with 15 bases left in between. Written as DNA, the CDR3 is TGTGCCAGCAGAACGGGCAGGGGAAGTGAAAAACTGTTTTTT. Amino acids: CASRTGRGSEKLFF.

This clonotype has at least ten counts. The chain couples TRBV24-1 to TRBJ1-5, with D perhaps TRBD1 (5 bases). Germline V gene sequence: CDR1 KGHDR, CDR2 SFDVKD. The CDR3 runs to 16 residues. V shed 4 bases and J shed 1 base, with 13 bases lying between them. CDR3: CATSDPLGGSNQPQHF. The CDR3 DNA follows: TGTGCCACCAGTGACCCCCTGGGGGGGAGCAATCAGCCCCAGCATTTT.

This clonotype was detected ten times or more. The chain is built from TRBV7-2 and TRBJ2-2; possible D gene TRBD2, 6 bases. The CDR3 length is 14 residues. Germline V CDR1 and CDR2: SGHTA, FQGNSA. V shed 1 base and J shed 5 bases, with 8 bases lying between them. The CDR3 DNA is TGTGCCAGCAGCTTAGTGCGGGAAACCGGGGAGCTGTTTTTT. Its translation is CASSLVRETGELFF.

This clonotype was observed many times. This chain uses TRBV10-3 with TRBJ1-6; 7 nucleotides align to TRBD1. Trimming at V came to 2 bases and at J to 9 bases, leaving 10 bases not matched to a gene. The length of the CDR3 is 16 residues. Germline V lookup: CDR1 ENHRY, CDR2 SYGVKD. This CDR3 is CAISEVAGGVGSPLHF. CDR3 in DNA: TGTGCCATCAGTGAGGTCGCAGGGGGAGTAGGTTCACCCCTCCACTTT.

This clonotype occurred many times. The rearrangement joins TRBV7-6 to TRBJ2-1, with unresolved D. The germline V gene has CDR1 SGHVS and CDR2 FNYEAQ. CDR3 length: 16 residues. Between the trimmed V and J ends, which lost 3 bases and 6 bases, there was a span of 18 bases. CDR3 coding DNA: TGTGCCAGCAGCTTGAAACCGGGCCCTGCCACCAATGAGCAGTTCTTC. This encodes CASSLKPGPATNEQFF.

As to this clonotype: A much larger clone lies one base from this, so it may be a read error. The rearrangement links TRBV7-2 to TRBJ2-6; possibly TRBD1 or TRBD2 for D (5 bases each). Deletions cut 2 bases from V and 5 bases from J, with 10 bases between. This CDR3 spans 15 amino acids. CDR1 and CDR2 from the germline V gene are SGHTA and FQGNSA. This chain's CDR3 is CASSLNGAWANVLTF. The CDR3 DNA sequence: TGTGCCAGCAGCTTAAACGGGGCTTGGGCCAACGTCCTGACTTTC.

This chain links TRBV5-4 with TRBJ2-7; 10 nucleotides align to TRBD2. With V trimmed by 2 bases and J by 3 bases, 5 bases remained unmatched. Germline CDR1 and CDR2: SGHNT and YYREEE (reference sequence). This CDR3 is 15 amino acids long. The CDR3 spells CASSFLAGGGYEQYF. In DNA, the CDR3 is TGTGCCAGCAGCTTTTTAGCGGGAGGAGGCTACGAGCAGTACTTC.